Listed here is a single T cell receptor (beta chain). The data derive from a study of blood T cell repertoires in COVID-19. Whole-study context: Italy, Spain and the United States were the sources of the convalescent and acute COVID-19 samples. The cDNA or gDNA used as material had been derived from T cells, B-cell-depleted T cells, or PBMCs.

Authors' data handling: Nucleated cell number was recorded as an estimate derived from reference gene primer amplification. TCRdb's copy holds only in-frame clones and misses some; the assay was immunoSEQ multiplex PCR. The DNA was the basis for D and trimming; V, J and clone size are from that table. This sample carries about 50,000 clones, 79% of them seen once, and the ten largest clones take roughly 25%. Per germline, CDR1 SGHTA and CDR2 FQGTGA. V lost 5 bases and J lost 2; bases outside the gene matches: 12. This CDR3 comprises 17 residues. The chain combines TRBV7-3 with TRBJ2-3; 8 positions agree with TRBD2. The receptor's source is a man between 65 and 85 years old with acute or convalescent COVID-19. The source material was peripheral blood. Here the CDR3 DNA reads TGTGCCAGCAGCCCAATCGCCGGGACTAGATACACAGATACGCAGTATTTT. Translated: CASSPIAGTRYTDTQYF.